This is a list of T cell receptor beta chains from one sample in a study of OX40 agonist ivuxolimab in advanced cancers. Clones were sequenced by immunoSEQ multiplex PCR, and TCRdb holds only the in-frame ones, with some missing. The sample lists roughly 73,000 clones, 88% seen once, with around 2.3% in the top ten. The specimen comprised CD4+ or CD8+ T cells sorted from blood, sampled in a trial of the OX40 agonist ivuxolimab. Source of these receptors: an adult with an advanced solid tumor such as melanoma, head and neck, liver or kidney cancer. The CDR3 runs from the conserved cysteine through the conserved F or W. The order of the fields is J gene, V gene, CDR3 length, CDR3 protein.

j_call: TRBJ2-7
v_call: TRBV7-9
cdr3_length: 12
cdr3_aa: CASSLGGSEQYF

j_call: TRBJ1-3
v_call: TRBV18
cdr3_length: 13
cdr3_aa: CASSSGTGNTIYF

j_call: TRBJ2-5
v_call: TRBV28
cdr3_length: 14
cdr3_aa: CASSLSQGAETQYF

j_call: TRBJ1-1
v_call: TRBV25-1
cdr3_length: 15
cdr3_aa: CASSDWTMMNTEAFF

j_call: TRBJ1-4
v_call: TRBV5-4
cdr3_length: 15
cdr3_aa: CASSLMGQGEVKLFF

j_call: TRBJ2-1
v_call: TRBV11-3
cdr3_length: 13
cdr3_aa: CASSSRRGDEQFF

j_call: TRBJ2-2
v_call: TRBV7-8
cdr3_length: 15
cdr3_aa: CASSLVDANTGELFF

j_call: TRBJ2-3
v_call: TRBV6-1
cdr3_length: 14
cdr3_aa: CASSDQGGTDTQYF

j_call: -
v_call: TRBV18
cdr3_length: 17
cdr3_aa: CASSPGLAGASYNEQFF

j_call: TRBJ1-6
v_call: TRBV7-8
cdr3_length: 15
cdr3_aa: CASSFAGGGNSPLHF

j_call: TRBJ1-4
v_call: TRBV10-3
cdr3_length: 15
cdr3_aa: CAISETDRGGEKLFF

j_call: TRBJ1-1
v_call: TRBV5-1
cdr3_length: 12
cdr3_aa: CASSPGLTEAFF

j_call: TRBJ2-1
v_call: TRBV9
cdr3_length: 14
cdr3_aa: CASSVETSSNEQFF

j_call: TRBJ1-5
v_call: TRBV7-8
cdr3_length: 16
cdr3_aa: CASSQRAWGSNQPQHF

j_call: TRBJ2-1
v_call: TRBV4-1
cdr3_length: 17
cdr3_aa: CASSQGGGPGEGNEQFF